This T cell receptor (beta chain) was recorded in a study of breast tumors, draining lymph nodes, adjacent tissues. Samples came from axillary lymph nodes draining the breast cancer. TCRdb independently ran MiXCR on the multiplex PCR reads; one entry per CDR3 protein. The sample has over 250,000 distinct CDR3 sequences, over 30% seen once; the top ten hold roughly 1.2%. A word on this clonotype: The antigen remains unidentified. The junction departs from germline at one end; a sequencing error may be responsible.

General observations from the study: Compared with basal-like, luminal-like tumors shared significantly more repertoire with nontumor tissue. The data were judged consistent with most tumor T cells coming from lymph node and expanding in tumor.

The CDR3 length is 18 residues. CDR1 and CDR2 from the germline V gene are ENHRY and SYGVKD. Sample: axillary lymph node tissue. The sequence derives from a female donor with breast cancer. Some clones in this sample may be carry-over from other donors' samples. The gene calls are TRBV10-3 and TRBJ1-2, with D possibly being TRBD1 (6 bases). CDR3 sequence: CAIGDGRWAGETSYGYTF. CDR3 DNA: TGTGCCATCGGTGATGGTCGGTGGGCAGGGGAAACTAGCTATGGCTACACCTTC.